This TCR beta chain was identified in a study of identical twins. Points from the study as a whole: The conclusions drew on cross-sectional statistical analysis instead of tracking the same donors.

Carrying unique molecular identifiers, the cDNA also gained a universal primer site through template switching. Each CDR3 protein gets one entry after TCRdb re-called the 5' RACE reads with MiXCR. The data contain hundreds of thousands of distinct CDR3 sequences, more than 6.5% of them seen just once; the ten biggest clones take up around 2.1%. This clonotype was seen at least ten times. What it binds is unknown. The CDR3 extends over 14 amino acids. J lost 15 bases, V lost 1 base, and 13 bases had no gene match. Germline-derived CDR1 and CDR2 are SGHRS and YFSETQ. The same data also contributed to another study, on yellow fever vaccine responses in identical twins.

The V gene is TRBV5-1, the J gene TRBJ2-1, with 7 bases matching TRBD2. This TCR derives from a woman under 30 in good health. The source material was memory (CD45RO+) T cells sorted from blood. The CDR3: CASSLNVGRDPRFF. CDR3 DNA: TGCGCCAGCAGCTTGAATGTAGGGAGGGACCCTAGGTTCTTC.